One sample yielded the 11 T cell receptor beta chains listed below, sequenced in a study of blood T cells in healthy people across ages. Alongside a J-beta primer mix, a sample-barcoded 5' primer served in a second PCR lasting roughly 6 to 11 cycles. MiXCR, applied by TCRdb to the 5' RACE reads, yields one record per CDR3 protein. The data hold more than 700,000 distinct CDR3 sequences, with 53% observed a single time. Sequenced: blood. The receptors stem from an elderly man in good health.

This chain joins TRBV6-5 and TRBJ2-1; 12 bases fit TRBD2. Per germline, CDR1 MNHEY and CDR2 SVGAGI. The V gene end was trimmed by 4 bases and the J gene end by 6 bases; junction bases not matched to a gene: 7. The CDR3 is made up of 16 amino acids. The CDR3 here is CASSSPLAGGRNEQFF. As DNA, the CDR3 is TGTGCCAGCAGTTCCCCGCTAGCGGGAGGGCGCAATGAGCAGTTCTTC.

This chain uses TRBV4-2 with TRBJ2-1; D ambiguous. The V gene's germline CDR1 is LGHNA and CDR2 YNFKEQ. The CDR3 is made up of 13 amino acids. The germline V and J ends were trimmed by 1 base and 9 bases, with 10 bases remaining between them. The CDR3 region has the DNA TGTGCCAGCAGCCAAGGGTCCTTCGGTGAGCAGTTCTTC. Translating gives CASSQGSFGEQFF.

With regard to this clonotype: Mismatch with germline at one junction end may stem from a read error. This chain joins TRBV4-2 and TRBJ2-7; D possibly matches TRBD1 or TRBD2 (5 bases each). The CDR3 covers 16 residues. Germline values: CDR1 LGHNA, CDR2 YNFKEQ. CDR3: CANSQDSRDRFYEQYF. The CDR3 nucleotides read TGTGCCAACAGCCAAGATAGTCGGGACCGTTTCTACGAGCAGTACTTC.

The chain carries TRBV11-2 and TRBJ1-4; weak D call: TRBD1 (5 bases). There are 18 residues in the CDR3. The germline CDR1 and CDR2 sequences are SGHAT and FQNNGV. With 5 bases removed from V and 1 base from J, the gap between germline ends came to 20 bases. In DNA form, the CDR3 reads TGTGCCAGCAGCCCCGGTCGGGGGATGAAACGAACTAATGAAAAACTGTTTTTT. Encoded protein: CASSPGRGMKRTNEKLFF.

This sequence joins TRBV5-1 and TRBJ2-7; TRBD2 matches at 10 bases. The germline V gene encodes CDR1 SGHRS and CDR2 YFSETQ. The CDR3 has 14 amino acids. Trimming removed 9 bases from V and 7 bases from J; junction bases left unmatched: 13. DNA for the CDR3: TGCGCCACCACCCAACTAGCGGGATCAAATGAGCAGTACTTC. Translation gives CATTQLAGSNEQYF.

V usage is TRBV18 and J usage is TRBJ2-1; TRBD2 agrees at 10 bases. The CDR3 totals 15 residues. Looked up from germline, CDR1 is KGHSH and CDR2 is LQKENI. The V and J ends lost 2 bases and 9 bases, in that order; junction bases with no gene match: 7. The CDR3 loop is CASSPASGSLGEQFF. CDR3 coding DNA: TGTGCCAGCTCACCAGCTAGCGGGAGTTTGGGTGAGCAGTTCTTC.

The J gene is TRBJ1-2, the V gene TRBV11-2, with 7 bases fitting TRBD1. Germline lookup yields CDR1 SGHAT and CDR2 FQNNGV. This CDR3 is built from 13 residues. J gave up 4 bases and V 6 bases, and 5 bases lay outside the gene matches. Written as DNA, the CDR3 is TGTGCCAGCAGGCAGACAGGGAGCTATGGCTACACCTTC. Translated: CASRQTGSYGYTF.

In the case of this clonotype: This likely comes from a read error, as the CDR3 has no conserved phenylalanine or tryptophan at its end. The genes are TRBV13 and TRBJ2-7; 9 bases are shared with TRBD1. Germline assignment: CDR1 PRHDT and CDR2 FYEKMQ (reference sequence). The length of the CDR3 is 14 residues. Trimming removed 5 bases from V and 6 bases from J; junction bases left unmatched: 8. The CDR3 protein is CASSGLQGAGEQYL. Here the CDR3 DNA reads TGTGCCAGCAGCGGACTACAGGGGGCCGGCGAGCAGTACTTA.

The chain is built from TRBV7-3 and TRBJ2-1, with 8 bases lining up with TRBD1. The CDR3 is made up of 16 amino acids. Germline V gives CDR1 SGHTA, CDR2 FQGTGA. V gave up 4 bases and J gave up 10 bases; unmatched junction bases: 15. CDR3: CASSYLGGQEAPEQFF. In DNA, the CDR3 is TGTGCCAGCAGCTACCTGGGGGGACAGGAGGCCCCCGAGCAGTTCTTC.

The chain combines TRBV29-1 with TRBJ2-5, with D perhaps TRBD1 or TRBD2 (6 bases each). The CDR3 sequence is 13 residues long. From germline, CDR1 is SQVTM and CDR2 ANQGSEA. The germline V and J ends were trimmed by 4 bases and 2 bases, with 11 bases remaining between them. The CDR3 DNA is TGCAGCGTTGGAAGGGGGGCACAAGAGACCCAGTACTTC. Its protein is CSVGRGAQETQYF.

The rearrangement joins TRBV12-3 or TRBV12-4 to TRBJ2-3, with 8 bases lining up with TRBD1. This CDR3 spans 15 amino acids. Trimming removed 6 bases from V and 14 bases from J; junction bases left unmatched: 19. CDR3 coding DNA: TGTGCCAGCAGCCAGACAGGGGTAATGAGAAGATACGCGTATTTT. As protein: CASSQTGVMRRYAYF.